This T cell receptor (beta chain) was profiled in a study of human T cells and chemical hapten exposure. Study at large: Skin of the upper inner arm, 2 cm by 2 cm, received 2% DPC for sensitization.

This clonotype was found many times. Its antigen is still unknown. The V and J ends lost 6 bases and 6 bases respectively, with 9 bases between them. The germline V gene has CDR1 SEHNR and CDR2 FQNEAQ (reference sequence). The CDR3 has 12 amino acids. Sample time point: patch test 1, 2 weeks after DPC sensitization. The sample's treatment: therapeutic diphenylcyclopropenone sensitization with weekly scalp DPC. Unfractionated whole blood yielded total RNA. Points from the study as a whole: There was a positive correlation between PT1 expanded TCR counts and patch test score. Following DPC sensitization, TCRs present above 1 in 1000 frequency showed no change.

TCRdb re-analysed the RACE reads in MiXCR, keeping a single row per CDR3 protein. The table records around 44,000 distinct CDR3 sequences, approximately 3.6% of them present only once. The sequence came from a man aged 45-65 years with alopecia areata. Some clones in this sample may be carry-over from other donors' samples. The material sequenced was whole blood, taken in connection with sensitization to the hapten diphenylcyclopropenone (DPC). The rearrangement joins TRBV7-9 to TRBJ2-1; D uncertain. This chain's CDR3 is CASRVLTNEQFF. The CDR3 nucleotides read TGTGCCAGCAGGGTCCTGACCAATGAGCAGTTCTTC.